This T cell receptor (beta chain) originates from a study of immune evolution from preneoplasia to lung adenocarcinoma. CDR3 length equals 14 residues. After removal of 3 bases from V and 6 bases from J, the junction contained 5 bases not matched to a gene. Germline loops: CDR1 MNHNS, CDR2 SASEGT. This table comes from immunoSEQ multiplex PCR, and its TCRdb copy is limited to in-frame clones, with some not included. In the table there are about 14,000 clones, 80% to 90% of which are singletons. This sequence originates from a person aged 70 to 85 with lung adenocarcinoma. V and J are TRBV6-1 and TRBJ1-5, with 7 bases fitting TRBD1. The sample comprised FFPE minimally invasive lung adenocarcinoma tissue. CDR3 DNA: TGTGCCAGCAGTGACCCCGACAGGGTTCAGCCCCAGCATTTT. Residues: CASSDPDRVQPQHF.